Only one count was recorded for the clone carrying this T cell receptor (beta chain). Antigen specificity is unknown. The data belong to a study of T cell responses to AZD1222 COVID-19 vaccine. Study-wide context: Second-dose intervals of approximately 4 or approximately 12 weeks were pooled. Study-wide results and caveats: Only six or seven AZD1222 recipients were seropositive at baseline. Only after the peak T cell response were repertoires sampled.

Here immunoSEQ multiplex PCR was the method, and the copy in TCRdb shows in-frame clones only, minus some. The repertoire holds tens of thousands of clones, with approximately 85% as singletons. This clonotype was sampled from an adult in good health. The sequences come from peripheral blood, collected on day 0 of AZD1222 vaccination.

In DNA, the CDR3 is TGTGCCAGCTCCGTGCACAGGGGGGACATCGGGAACACTGAAGCTTTCTTT. It translates to CASSVHRGDIGNTEAFF. The V gene is TRBV18, the J gene TRBJ1-1; 8 bases fit TRBD1. CDR3 length: 17 residues. Trimming removed 6 bases from V and 1 base from J; junction bases left unmatched: 13. Germline V gene lookup returns CDR1 KGHSH and CDR2 LQKENI.